A selection of T cell receptor beta chains follows, all from one sample in a study of cytomegalovirus exposure and HLA in healthy donors. Sequencing used immunoSEQ multiplex PCR; TCRdb keeps in-frame clones, though not all of them. The sample holds 85,000 to 100,000 clones, nearly 80% seen once. The sequenced sample was PBMCs. Receptors originate from a woman in her thirties or forties in good health and CMV-seropositive. Both conserved end residues are part of each CDR3. D genes are given only for firm matches. A clone size is listed for some rows: how often the clone was seen (once, few, many), or a class if it is expanded.

cdr3_nt	cdr3_aa	d_call	j_call	clone_size	v_call
TGTGCCAGCAGTTACCCGCAGGGCGCTGGAAACACCATATATTTT	CASSYPQGAGNTIYF	NA	TRBJ1-3	NA	TRBV6-6
TGTGCCAGCAGTGCGGGGGTACCCGGCTACACCTTC	CASSAGVPGYTF	NA	TRBJ1-2	once	TRBV6-1
TGCGCCAGCAGCACCGGGACTAGTTTTTACAATGAGCAGTTCTTC	CASSTGTSFYNEQFF	TRBD2	TRBJ2-1	NA	TRBV5-1
TGTGCCACCAGCAGAGAAAGACAGGGGGTCACCGGGGAGCTGTTTTTT	CATSRERQGVTGELFF	TRBD1	TRBJ2-2	NA	TRBV15
TGTGCCTGGACGCGGGGGGCGCAGAACACTGAAGCTTTCTTT	CAWTRGAQNTEAFF	NA	TRBJ1-1	few	TRBV30
TGCGCCAGCAGCCAAGAGGACAGGGGATCCGGTGAAGCTTTCTTT	CASSQEDRGSGEAFF	TRBD1	TRBJ1-1	NA	TRBV4-1
TGCGCCAGCAGCTCTGGGACTAGCGGGAGGGTGTTTTTT	CASSSGTSGRVFF	TRBD2	TRBJ2-2	NA	TRBV4-1
TGTGCCAGCAGGCGGACAGGGGGCCATGAGCAGTTCTTC	CASRRTGGHEQFF	TRBD1	TRBJ2-1	few	TRBV27
TGTGCCAGCAGCCCGGGACAGGGGAACTCACCCCTCCACTTT	CASSPGQGNSPLHF	TRBD1	TRBJ1-6	once	TRBV9
TGTGCCAGCAGCTTAGAGGGGTTCGGCACTGAAGCTTTCTTT	CASSLEGFGTEAFF	NA	TRBJ1-1	NA	TRBV13
TGTGCCAGCAGCAGACCGGGACAGGGGGAAACGCAGTATTTT	CASSRPGQGETQYF	TRBD1	TRBJ2-3	NA	TRBV7-3
TGTGCCAGCAGCTTAGTAACGGGACTCTACAATGAGCAGTTCTTC	CASSLVTGLYNEQFF	NA	TRBJ2-1	NA	TRBV7-9
TGTGCCAGCAGTTTATGGGCACCGCTCAAAAACAATGAGCAGTTCTTC	CASSLWAPLKNNEQFF	NA	TRBJ2-1	NA	TRBV27
TGTGCCAGCAGCTCCCGACTAGCGGTGTCCTACAATGAGCAGTTCTTC	CASSSRLAVSYNEQFF	TRBD2	TRBJ2-1	NA	TRBV11-3
TGTGCCAGCAGCCCAGGGGTAGGGGAGCTGTTTTTT	CASSPGVGELFF	NA	TRBJ2-2	NA	TRBV9
TGTGCCAGCAGTCATAAGACAGGGTCAGAAGCTTTCTTT	CASSHKTGSEAFF	TRBD1	TRBJ1-1	NA	TRBV2
TGTGCCAGCAGTTACGGGAGGGGTACTGAAGCTTTCTTT	CASSYGRGTEAFF	NA	TRBJ1-1	NA	TRBV6-5
TGTTCCAGCAGCCCCACGGGGGACGAGCAGTACTTC	CSSSPTGDEQYF	NA	TRBJ2-7	NA	TRBV7-9
TGTGCCAGTAGTATAGGGAAACTAGCGGGAGGCTTCCCAGATACGCAGTATTTT	CASSIGKLAGGFPDTQYF	TRBD2	TRBJ2-3	once	TRBV19
TGCGCCAGCAGCTCAGCCGGGACAGGGATCTCTAGTTGGTACTTC	CASSSAGTGISSWYF	TRBD1	TRBJ2-7	NA	TRBV5-1
TGTGCCAGCAGCTTAGCAGGGTTTATGGGCTACACCTTC	CASSLAGFMGYTF	NA	TRBJ1-2	NA	TRBV7-3
TGTGCCAGCTCACAAGGCGTCGGGGGGGCTATAGAAGCTTTCTTT	CASSQGVGGAIEAFF	NA	TRBJ1-1	NA	TRBV18
TGCGCCAGCAGCTTTGTTCCGGGGAGCCAGCCCCAGCATTTT	CASSFVPGSQPQHF	NA	TRBJ1-5	NA	TRBV5-1
TGTGCCAGCAGGCCAGGGGGAGGAGTGGATACGCAGTATTTT	CASRPGGGVDTQYF	NA	TRBJ2-3	NA	TRBV7-9
TGTGCCAGCAGCTCGACTAGCGGGAGTTTGATTGAGCAGTTCTTC	CASSSTSGSLIEQFF	TRBD2	TRBJ2-1	NA	TRBV11-2
TGCGCCAGCAGCCTCGGGACTAGCGGAAGCACAGATACGCAGTATTTT	CASSLGTSGSTDTQYF	TRBD2	TRBJ2-3	NA	TRBV5-1
TGCGCCAGCAGCTTGGCGCCAGGGGAGCCCTACGAGCAGTACTTC	CASSLAPGEPYEQYF	NA	TRBJ2-7	NA	TRBV5-1
TGTGCCAGCAACTTACCGGCTAGCGGGACCCTAGGGGGGGGCGGAGAGCTGTTTTTT	CASNLPASGTLGGGGELFF	TRBD2	TRBJ2-2	NA	TRBV7-8
TGTGCCAGCAGCTTGACAGATTACGAGCAGTACTTC	CASSLTDYEQYF	NA	TRBJ2-7	NA	TRBV7-9
TGCGCCAGCAGCTCGCGGACAGGGAACACTGAAGCTTTCTTT	CASSSRTGNTEAFF	TRBD1	TRBJ1-1	NA	TRBV5-1
TGTGCCAGTACAGGGGTTGATCAGCCCCAGCATTTT	CASTGVDQPQHF	NA	TRBJ1-5	NA	TRBV19